The rows below give T cell receptor beta chains drawn from one sample of a study of cytomegalovirus exposure and HLA in healthy donors. The method was immunoSEQ multiplex PCR; TCRdb's version includes in-frame clones alone and lacks a portion of them. The table lists around 140,000 clones, 89% of them singletons. The sequencing sample was made of PBMCs. These receptors came from a woman aged 18-29 years in good health and CMV-seronegative. Both conserved end residues are part of each CDR3. Each record gives: CDR3 DNA, CDR3 protein, V gene, J gene, clone size, D gene. D genes are given only for firm matches. Size is omitted from some rows. Given values are once, few, many or a class for expanded clones.

TGTGCCAGCAGCGCCCCACAGGAGGGCCACGAGCAGTACTTC	CASSAPQEGHEQYF	TRBV7-3	TRBJ2-7	NA	NA
TGTGCCAGCAGCTTAGCGGGAACAGGGGGGTACGAGCAGTACTTC	CASSLAGTGGYEQYF	TRBV7-3	TRBJ2-7	NA	TRBD1
TGTGCCAGTAGTCCCTTTATCTCGAACACTGAAGCTTTCTTT	CASSPFISNTEAFF	TRBV19	TRBJ1-1	NA	NA
TGTGCCAGTAGTAGGGGACAGGGGAACACTGAAGCTTTCTTT	CASSRGQGNTEAFF	TRBV19	TRBJ1-1	NA	TRBD1
TGTGCCAGCTCACCCCGACAGGGAGAAGCTTTCTTT	CASSPRQGEAFF	TRBV18	TRBJ1-1	NA	TRBD1
TGTGCCAGCAGCCGGGACGTGACTAGCGTGCAGTACTTC	CASSRDVTSVQYF	TRBV28	TRBJ2-5	few	TRBD2
TGTGCCAGCAGCGTAGACGGGGTAGTGGTCGGGGAGCTGTTTTTT	CASSVDGVVVGELFF	TRBV9	TRBJ2-2	NA	NA
TGCGCCAGCAGCCCGGACAGTATCAATCAGCCCCAGCATTTT	CASSPDSINQPQHF	TRBV5-1	TRBJ1-5	NA	NA
TGTGCCAGCAGCTTTGACGGGTTCACTTCACCCCTCCACTTT	CASSFDGFTSPLHF	TRBV12-1	TRBJ1-6	NA	NA
TGTGCCAGCAGCGCCCCGGGTCCAGGAAACACCATATATTTT	CASSAPGPGNTIYF	TRBV9	TRBJ1-3	NA	NA
TGTGCCAGCAGTGAATTAGGGACAGGCAGGCCTTACGAGCAGTACTTC	CASSELGTGRPYEQYF	TRBV6-1	TRBJ2-7	NA	TRBD1
TGTGCCAGCTCACCTGACAGGGGCCCTGTGGAGCAGTACTTC	CASSPDRGPVEQYF	TRBV18	TRBJ2-7	once	TRBD1
TGCACCAGCAAGGATAGCGGGCACCTCACAGATACGCAGTATTTT	CTSKDSGHLTDTQYF	TRBV1	TRBJ2-3	NA	NA
TGTGCCAGCAGGATAGGAGGCAATGAGCAGTTCTTC	CASRIGGNEQFF	TRBV5-6	TRBJ2-1	NA	NA
TGTGCCAGCATGGGGACAGTGAACACTGAAGCTTTCTTT	CASMGTVNTEAFF	TRBV2	TRBJ1-1	NA	TRBD1
TGCGCCAGCAGCTCAGGGGACAGGGGGCGCGGGAACATTCAGTACTTC	CASSSGDRGRGNIQYF	TRBV5-1	TRBJ2-4	NA	TRBD1
TGTGCCAGCAGCTTCACCCGGAGGGGTGAGCAGTTCTTC	CASSFTRRGEQFF	TRBV11-3	TRBJ2-1	NA	NA
TGTGCCAGCAGGACCAACGCTTGGACTAGTGGGGGGCTATACAATGAGCAGTTCTTC	CASRTNAWTSGGLYNEQFF	TRBV2	TRBJ2-1	NA	NA
TGTGCCAGCGCCGGCGGCGGCGGGACAGGGGACTATGGCTACACCTTC	CASAGGGGTGDYGYTF	TRBV19	TRBJ1-2	NA	TRBD1
TGCGCCAGCAGCTTGGAAACAGCTTGGGAGGAAGACTATGGCTACACCTTC	CASSLETAWEEDYGYTF	TRBV5-1	TRBJ1-2	NA	NA
TGCAGCGTTGTGGCTCCAGGGGTCGGGGCCAACGTCCTGACTTTC	CSVVAPGVGANVLTF	TRBV29-1	TRBJ2-6	NA	NA
TGTGCCAGCAGCTTAACTAGCGGGGGCCACACGGGTCTGTTCTTC	CASSLTSGGHTGLFF	TRBV7-9	TRBJ2-1	NA	TRBD2
TGTGCCAGCTCACAGCAGGGGACGGAGACCCAGTACTTC	CASSQQGTETQYF	TRBV18	TRBJ2-5	NA	NA
TGCGCCAGCGGGGGGGCAGGATCCTACAATGAGCAGTTCTTC	CASGGAGSYNEQFF	TRBV5-1	TRBJ2-1	NA	NA
TGTGCCAGCAGCTTAGTGGGTAGCGGGGGCCACAATGAGCAGTTCTTC	CASSLVGSGGHNEQFF	TRBV13	TRBJ2-1	once	TRBD2
TGTGCCAACAGCCGGAGCCGGGACAGGGGGGAGACCCAGTACTTC	CANSRSRDRGETQYF	TRBV7-7	TRBJ2-5	NA	TRBD1
TGTGCCAGTAGTACGCGACAGGGGGCGTATAACACTGAAGCTTTCTTT	CASSTRQGAYNTEAFF	TRBV19	TRBJ1-1	NA	TRBD1
TGCGCCAGCAGCCAAGCGATAGCGGGGGTGTACGAGCAGTACTTC	CASSQAIAGVYEQYF	TRBV4-1	TRBJ2-7	few	TRBD2
TGCGCCAGCAGAGCGACAGGGAAGAGCTCCTACAATGAGCAGTTCTTC	CASRATGKSSYNEQFF	TRBV4-1	TRBJ2-1	NA	TRBD1
TGTGCCAGCACCCCGAGCGGGGACTACGAGCAGTACTTC	CASTPSGDYEQYF	TRBV7-9	TRBJ2-7	NA	TRBD2
TGTGCCAGCTCATCAGGGACAGGGAATCAGCCCCAGCATTTT	CASSSGTGNQPQHF	TRBV18	TRBJ1-5	NA	TRBD1
TGTGCCAGCACCCCGTATTCGGGAGCTCACTCCGGCTATGGCTACACCTTC	CASTPYSGAHSGYGYTF	TRBV9	TRBJ1-2	NA	NA
TGTGCCATCAGTCCCGGGACAGCTAACTATGGCTACACCTTC	CAISPGTANYGYTF	TRBV10-3	TRBJ1-2	NA	TRBD1
TGTGCCAGCAGCGGTCAACCGGGACAGGGTTGGGCCGGGGAGCTGTTTTTT	CASSGQPGQGWAGELFF	TRBV2	TRBJ2-2	NA	TRBD1
TGCGCCAGCAGCTTGGGACAGAATGAAAAACTGTTTTTT	CASSLGQNEKLFF	TRBV5-1	TRBJ1-4	NA	NA
TGTGCCATCAGTGGCAAACTAGCGGAGACCACAGATACGCAGTATTTT	CAISGKLAETTDTQYF	TRBV10-3	TRBJ2-3	NA	TRBD2
TGTGCCAGCACACGACAGGGGAACAATGAGCAGTTCTTC	CASTRQGNNEQFF	TRBV5-6	TRBJ2-1	NA	TRBD1
TGTGCCACAAAGGAGTGGTATGGCAATCAGCCCCAGCATTTT	CATKEWYGNQPQHF	TRBV6-5	TRBJ1-5	NA	NA
TGCGCCAGCAGCCAAGCAGATAAAGGAAACACCATATATTTT	CASSQADKGNTIYF	TRBV4-1	TRBJ1-3	NA	NA
TGTGCCAGCAGCTTGACTAGCGGGTCCATGGGGGATACGCAGTATTTT	CASSLTSGSMGDTQYF	TRBV5-4	TRBJ2-3	NA	TRBD2
TGTGCTAGTGGTCTCCGACCCGGGGACAGGGCCCGAGAGACCCAGTACTTC	CASGLRPGDRARETQYF	TRBV12-5	TRBJ2-5	NA	TRBD1
TGTGCCAGCAGTCGTCCGGGGAACACAGATACGCAGTATTTT	CASSRPGNTDTQYF	TRBV27	TRBJ2-3	NA	NA
TGCGCCAGCAGCCCTTACGACAGGGGGAGTGTCTATGGCTACACCTTC	CASSPYDRGSVYGYTF	TRBV4-1	TRBJ1-2	NA	TRBD1